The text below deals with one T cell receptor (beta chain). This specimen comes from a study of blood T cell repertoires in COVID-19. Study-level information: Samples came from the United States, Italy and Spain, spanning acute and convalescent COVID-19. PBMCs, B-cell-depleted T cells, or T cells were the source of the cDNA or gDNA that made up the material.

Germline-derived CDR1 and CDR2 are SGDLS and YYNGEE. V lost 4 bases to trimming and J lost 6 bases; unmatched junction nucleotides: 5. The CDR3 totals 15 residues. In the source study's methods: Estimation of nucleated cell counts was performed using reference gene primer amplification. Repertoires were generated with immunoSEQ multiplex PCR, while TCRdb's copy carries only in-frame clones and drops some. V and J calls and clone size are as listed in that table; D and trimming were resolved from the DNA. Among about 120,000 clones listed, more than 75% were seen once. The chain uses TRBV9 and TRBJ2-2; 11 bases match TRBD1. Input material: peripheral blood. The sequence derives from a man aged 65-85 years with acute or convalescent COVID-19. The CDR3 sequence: CASSRGQGAPGELFF. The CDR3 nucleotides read TGTGCCAGCAGCAGAGGACAGGGGGCCCCCGGGGAGCTGTTTTTT.